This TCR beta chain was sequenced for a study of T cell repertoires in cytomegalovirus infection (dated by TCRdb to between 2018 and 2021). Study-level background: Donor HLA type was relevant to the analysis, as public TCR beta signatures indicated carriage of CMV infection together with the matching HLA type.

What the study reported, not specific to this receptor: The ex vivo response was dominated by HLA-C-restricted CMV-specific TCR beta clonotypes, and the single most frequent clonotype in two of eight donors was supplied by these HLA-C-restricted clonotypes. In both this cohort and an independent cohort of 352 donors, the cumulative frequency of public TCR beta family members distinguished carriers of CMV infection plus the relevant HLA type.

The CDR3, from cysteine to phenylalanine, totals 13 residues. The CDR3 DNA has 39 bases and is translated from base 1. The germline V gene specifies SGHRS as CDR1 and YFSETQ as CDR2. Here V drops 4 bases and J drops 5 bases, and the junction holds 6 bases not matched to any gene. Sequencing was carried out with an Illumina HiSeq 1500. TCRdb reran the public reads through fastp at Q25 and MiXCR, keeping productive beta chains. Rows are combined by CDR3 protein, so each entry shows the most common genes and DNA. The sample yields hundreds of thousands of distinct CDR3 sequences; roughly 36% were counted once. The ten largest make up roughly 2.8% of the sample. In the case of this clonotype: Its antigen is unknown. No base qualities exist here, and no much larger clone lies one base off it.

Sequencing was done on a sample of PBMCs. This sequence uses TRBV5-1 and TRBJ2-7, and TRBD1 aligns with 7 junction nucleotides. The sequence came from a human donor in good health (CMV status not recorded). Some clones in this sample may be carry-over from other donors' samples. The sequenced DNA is TGCGCCAGCAGCGAGACAGGGCCCCACGAGCAGTACTTC. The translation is CASSETGPHEQYF. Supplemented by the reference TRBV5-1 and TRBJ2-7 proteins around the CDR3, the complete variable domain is KAGVTQTPRYLIKTRGQQVTLSCSPISGHRSVSWYQQTPGQGLQFLFEYFSETQRNKGNFPGRFSGRQFSNSRSEMNVSTLELGDSALYLCASSETGPHEQYFGPGTRLTVT.